One sample yielded the 8 T cell receptor beta chains listed below, sequenced in a study of cytomegalovirus exposure and HLA in healthy donors. PCR was performed using 60 Vbeta and 13 Jbeta primers. Using immunoSEQ multiplex PCR, the repertoire was profiled, and TCRdb retains in-frame clones only, with some absent. The data show tens of thousands of clones, 70% to 90% seen once. Sequencing was performed on PBMCs. The receptors derive from a male donor in good health and CMV-seronegative.

This chain uses TRBV5-1 with TRBJ2-2; 10 nucleotides agree with TRBD1. In germline, CDR1 is SGHRS, CDR2 YFSETQ. Unmatched junction bases numbered 5, after V lost 5 bases and J lost 4 bases. The CDR3 length is 15 residues. The CDR3 sequence: CASRLGQGGTGELFF. DNA of the CDR3: TGCGCCAGCAGGCTTGGACAGGGGGGCACCGGGGAGCTGTTTTTT.

This rearrangement joins TRBV29-1 to TRBJ2-3, with 7 bases matching TRBD2. The CDR3 spans 18 residues. V was pared by 3 bases and J by 6 bases, with 21 bases of the junction left unmatched. Germline loops: CDR1 SQVTM, CDR2 ANQGSEA. CDR3 nucleotides: TGCAGCGTTGACGGGCAGGGATTGGGGGGGTTTAACTGGGATACGCAGTATTTT. This translates into CSVDGQGLGGFNWDTQYF.

DNA of the CDR3: TGCGCCAGCAGCTTTTCGACAGGAACACAAGAGACCCAGTACTTC. It yields the protein CASSFSTGTQETQYF. V usage is TRBV5-1 and J usage is TRBJ2-5, with a tentative D call TRBD1 (6 bases). Germline CDR1 is SGHRS and CDR2 is YFSETQ. V lost 2 bases, J lost 2 bases, and 13 bases lay in between. The CDR3 runs 15 residues.

The rearrangement links TRBV19 to TRBJ2-3, with 10 bases aligning to TRBD1. Trimming removed 3 bases from V and 2 bases from J; junction bases left unmatched: 11. This CDR3 has 18 residues. CDR1 is LNHDA, CDR2 SQIVND, per germline (reference sequence). The CDR3 protein is CASSMGAGQGILTDTQYF. DNA for the CDR3: TGTGCCAGTAGTATGGGGGCGGGACAGGGGATACTCACAGATACGCAGTATTTT. Based on the CDR3 plus reference TRBV19 and TRBJ2-3, the full variable domain is DGGITQSPKYLFRKEGQNVTLSCEQNLNHDAMYWYRQDPGQGLRLIYYSQIVNDFQKGDIAEGYSVSREKKESFPLTVTSAQKNPTAFYLCASSMGAGQGILTDTQYFGPGTRLTVL.

The J gene is TRBJ2-5, the V gene TRBV5-1, with TRBD1 matching 12 bases. After removal of 0 bases from V and 5 bases from J, the junction contained 2 bases not matched to a gene. The CDR3 runs 15 residues. Germline V CDR1 and CDR2: SGHRS, YFSETQ. CDR3 bases: TGCGCCAGCAGCTTGGAGGGGACAGGGGGCGAGACCCAGTACTTC. Its protein product is CASSLEGTGGETQYF.

This chain links TRBV7-2 with TRBJ2-7, with TRBD1 matching 9 bases. The CDR3 is 14 residues long. Germline V CDR1 and CDR2: SGHTA, FQGNSA. V was clipped by 5 bases and J by 3 bases; unmatched bases: 5. In nucleotides, the CDR3 is TGTGCCAGCAGCCTAGGGACAGGGTACTACGAGCAGTACTTC. Translated: CASSLGTGYYEQYF.

The CDR3 DNA sequence: TGCGCCAGCGCCGGGGGGAGTCACAGCTCTGGGGCCAACGTCCTGACTTTC. It codes for CASAGGSHSSGANVLTF. The chain couples TRBV5-1 to TRBJ2-6; 7 nucleotides agree with TRBD2. CDR3 length: 17 residues. CDR1 is SGHRS, CDR2 YFSETQ, per germline. With V trimmed by 7 bases and J by 0 bases, 10 bases remained unmatched.

J is TRBJ2-7 and V is TRBV4-3; D unclear. Germline assignment: CDR1 LGHNA and CDR2 YSLEER. V lost 0 bases and J lost 9, with 15 bases in between. CDR3 length equals 14 residues. The CDR3 sequence: CASSQDLDNLGQYF. The CDR3 DNA reads TGCGCCAGCAGCCAAGATCTTGACAACCTGGGGCAGTACTTC.